This T cell receptor beta chain originates from a study of blood T cell repertoires in COVID-19. Across the study: Whether acute or convalescent, the COVID-19 samples came from the United States, Italy and Spain. Sample material is recorded as cDNA or gDNA derived from T cells, B-cell-depleted T cells, or PBMCs.

Source study methods: Researchers report that nucleated cell counts were estimated from reference gene primer amplification. The repertoire was sequenced with immunoSEQ multiplex PCR; TCRdb's copy has only in-frame clones and lacks some. From that table come the V and J calls and clone size; the DNA was used to work out D and trimming. The sample gives roughly 76,000 clones, 82% of which show up once; around a third is in the top ten. V lost 8 bases and J 1 base, leaving 15 bases between the germline ends. The V gene's germline CDR1 is MGHDK and CDR2 SYGVNS. The CDR3 contains 15 residues. Sequencing used peripheral blood. The gene calls are TRBV25-1 and TRBJ1-5; D remains ambiguous. The sequence derives from a woman in her 70s with acute or convalescent COVID-19. CDR3 residues: CASAQSGISNQPQHF. DNA of the CDR3: TGTGCCAGCGCTCAGTCGGGTATCAGCAATCAGCCCCAGCATTTT.